These 8 T cell receptor beta chains were sequenced from one sample in a study of shared clonotypes between healthy human individuals (dated by TCRdb to 2018 to 2021). The library was made by the immunoSEQ multiplex PCR assay. TCRdb provides this immuneACCESS table in a form limited to in-frame rearrangements. Some clones are lacking; in checked studies, under half of them reflect an unresolved V gene, and why the rest are absent is not known. Within this sample are 400,000 or so clones, with about 96% of them counted one time only. Of the sample, 0.25% to 0.35% is held by the ten largest clones. Material: memory CD8+ T cells sorted from blood. Per the publication, the cell subset or site label means: CD45RO+ cells pooled with CCR7-negative TemRA cells. The receptors come from a man aged 25 to 40 in good health.

This clone was counted a single time. V is TRBV25-1 and J is TRBJ2-3, with TRBD2 identical over 8 bases. The V and J ends lost 1 base and 9 bases, in that order; junction bases with no gene match: 9. Germline V gives CDR1 MGHDK, CDR2 SYGVNS. CDR3 length equals 15 residues. The CDR3 spells CASSEFSGSERTQYF. The CDR3 DNA reads TGTGCCAGCAGTGAATTCAGCGGGAGCGAGAGGACGCAGTATTTT.

The chain carries TRBV5-1 and TRBJ2-5; 9 bases fit TRBD2. Trimming took 4 bases from V and 5 from J; bases not matched to a gene: 3. CDR3 length equals 13 residues. Germline-derived CDR1 and CDR2 are SGHRS and YFSETQ. The CDR3 region has the DNA TGCGCCAGCAGCGCGGGAGGGGGGGAGACCCAGTACTTC. This gives the protein CASSAGGGETQYF.

This chain joins TRBV5-1 and TRBJ2-5, with unresolved D. This CDR3 is 14 amino acids long. V dropped 7 bases and J dropped 4 bases, with 17 bases sitting between them. Germline values: CDR1 SGHRS, CDR2 YFSETQ. This chain's CDR3 is CASGSDYGLETQYF. For the CDR3, the DNA is TGCGCCAGCGGGTCAGATTATGGATTAGAGACCCAGTACTTC.

V and J are TRBV6-5 and TRBJ2-1, with a weak D call TRBD2 (6 bases). Trimming cost V 7 bases and J 9 bases, with 19 bases left between them. This CDR3 has 14 residues. Germline CDR1 is MNHEY and CDR2 is SVGAGI. The CDR3 loop reads CASIYFPGVGEQFF. In nucleotides, the CDR3 is TGTGCCAGCATATACTTCCCGGGGGTCGGTGAGCAGTTCTTC.

About this clone itself: This sample also contains other DNA sequences that code for the same CDR3. Here the CDR3 DNA reads TGTGCCAGCAGCTTGGCCGGGACAGTATTCACAGATACGCAGTATTTT. Encoded protein: CASSLAGTVFTDTQYF. The chain links TRBV7-2 to TRBJ2-3; TRBD1 matches 7 bases. This CDR3 has 16 residues. Germline CDR1 and CDR2: SGHTA and FQGNSA. Losses at the gene ends were 3 bases for V and 2 bases for J; bases not matched to a gene: 8.

V and J are TRBV4-2 and TRBJ2-1, with D maybe TRBD2 (6 bases). This CDR3 has 13 amino acids. The germline V gene has CDR1 LGHNA and CDR2 YNFKEQ. V lost 0 bases, J lost 10 bases, and 10 bases lay in between. CDR3 sequence: CASSQEWGDEQFF. The CDR3 DNA reads as TGTGCCAGCAGCCAAGAATGGGGGGACGAGCAGTTCTTC.

The chain couples TRBV4-1 to TRBJ1-4, with 9 positions matching TRBD1. This CDR3 is 15 amino acids long. Trimming took 3 bases from V and 7 from J; bases not matched to a gene: 6. Germline loops: CDR1 MGHRA, CDR2 YSYEKL. The CDR3 loop is CASSHPTGGSEKLFF. DNA for the CDR3: TGCGCCAGCAGCCACCCGACAGGGGGGAGTGAAAAACTGTTTTTT.

This rearrangement joins TRBV6-6 to TRBJ2-2; 9 nucleotides agree with TRBD2. V was clipped by 4 bases and J by 6 bases; unmatched bases: 6. The CDR3 loop spans 15 amino acids. Germline V gene lookup returns CDR1 MNHNY and CDR2 SVGAGI (reference sequence). The CDR3 nucleotides read TGTGCCAGCAGTTTTGGCGGGAGGGCGGCCGGGGAGCTGTTTTTT. Translated, it gives CASSFGGRAAGELFF.